Listed here are 8 T cell receptor beta chains from one sample, sequenced in a study of metastatic and nonmetastatic thyroid tumors. Treatment of any kind had been given to no patient before thyroid surgery. TCRdb reanalyzed the PCR reads via MiXCR. The sample holds about 93,000 clones, over 8.5% seen once. The sequencing sample was made of blood. The source is a female donor with papillary thyroid cancer or a benign thyroid nodule (not recorded which). Some clones in this sample may be carry-over from other donors' samples.

This clone was seen once. A much larger clone differs from this one at a single base, so this may be a read error. The chain carries TRBV3-1 and TRBJ2-7; weak D call: TRBD2 (6 bases). Germline V lookup: CDR1 LGHDT, CDR2 YNNKEL (reference sequence). The CDR3 has 16 residues. This CDR3 is CASSHYQVGGGYGQYF. The CDR3 nucleotides read TGTGCCAGCAGCCACTACCAGGTGGGGGGTGGGTACGGGCAGTACTTC.

This clone was seen many times. DNA of the CDR3: TGCAGTGCATCTGGACTAGCGGGACACTCCTACGAGCAGTACTTC. This encodes CSASGLAGHSYEQYF. V gene TRBV20-1 combines with J gene TRBJ2-7; 12 positions match TRBD2. With 6 bases clipped from V and 0 bases from J, the junction kept 6 bases outside the gene matches. Germline loops: CDR1 DFQATT, CDR2 SNEGSKA (reference sequence). This CDR3 spans 15 amino acids.

This clone showed up many times. The CDR3 protein is CASSERGEGSFNEQYF. The CDR3 DNA sequence: TGTGCCAGCAGTGAACGGGGAGAGGGGTCCTTCAACGAGCAGTACTTC. The chain has TRBV2 and TRBJ2-7, with D perhaps given as TRBD1 or TRBD2 (5 bases each). Germline values: CDR1 SNHLY, CDR2 FYNNEI. The CDR3 sequence is 16 residues long. V gave up 2 bases and J gave up 5 bases, with 19 bases separating them. Full variable domain (missing parts from reference TRBV2 and TRBJ2-7): EPEVTQTPSHQVTQMGQEVILRCVPISNHLYFYWYRQILGQKVEFLVSFYNNEISEKSEIFDDQFSVERPDGSNFTLKIRSTKLEDSAMYFCASSERGEGSFNEQYFGPGTRLTVT.

This clone was observed many times. This chain joins TRBV6-1 and TRBJ1-4; the D is unclear. Germline loops: CDR1 MNHNS, CDR2 SASEGT. This CDR3 contains 14 residues. V was shortened by 5 bases and J by 0 bases, with 7 bases between the two germline ends. CDR3 loop: CASSSGSTNEKLFF. The CDR3 DNA follows: TGTGCCAGCAGTTCTGGGTCAACTAATGAAAAACTGTTTTTT.

This clone was counted between two and nine times. The genes are TRBV2 and TRBJ1-6; D not resolved. The germline V gene has CDR1 SNHLY and CDR2 FYNNEI. CDR3 length: 12 residues. V lost 3 bases, J lost 8 bases, and 5 bases lay in between. Written as DNA, the CDR3 is TGTGCCAGCAGTGATTCGTATTCACCCCTCCACTTT. It specifies CASSDSYSPLHF. The full variable domain, in which reference TRBV2 and TRBJ1-6 provide the parts outside the CDR3, is EPEVTQTPSHQVTQMGQEVILRCVPISNHLYFYWYRQILGQKVEFLVSFYNNEISEKSEIFDDQFSVERPDGSNFTLKIRSTKLEDSAMYFCASSDSYSPLHFGNGTRLTVT.

The gene calls are TRBV10-2 and TRBJ2-7; TRBD2 aligns across 16 bases. The CDR3 sequence is 19 residues long. The ends lost 4 bases at V and 1 base at J; junction bases unmatched: 10. CDR1 and CDR2 (germline): WSHSY, SAAADI. The CDR3 DNA reads TGCGCCAGCAGTGGAGTGGGACTAGCGGGGGGGCCTCGTTCCTACGAGCAGTACTTC. Translated: CASSGVGLAGGPRSYEQYF.

The chain joins TRBV18 to TRBJ2-4; 15 bases match TRBD2. This CDR3 region has 21 residues. With 6 bases clipped from V and 0 bases from J, the junction kept 15 bases outside the gene matches. Germline V lookup: CDR1 KGHSH, CDR2 LQKENI. For the CDR3, the DNA is TGTGCCAGCTCCCGGACTAGCGGGGGGGCTAACGTTAGGTCAGCCAAAAACATTCAGTACTTC. Translation: CASSRTSGGANVRSAKNIQYF.

This clone was seen only a few times. The chain links TRBV7-3 to TRBJ2-3; tentative D call: TRBD2 (6 bases). Trimming took 2 bases from V and 3 from J, leaving 12 bases between them. The CDR3 runs 15 residues. Germline V CDR1 and CDR2: SGHTA, FQGTGA. The CDR3 DNA reads as TGTGCCAGCAGCTTATCGGGGGAGGTAACAGATACGCAGTATTTT. Translating it yields CASSLSGEVTDTQYF. The full variable domain, rest sourced from reference TRBV7-3 and TRBJ2-3, is GAGVSQTPSNKVTEKGKYVELRCDPISGHTALYWYRQSLGQGPEFLIYFQGTGAADDSGLPNDRFFAVRPEGSVSTLKIQRTERGDSAVYLCASSLSGEVTDTQYFGPGTRLTVL.